One sample yielded the 31 T cell receptor beta chains listed below, sequenced in a study of T cell repertoires in aging, cancer and after chemotherapy. A mixed TRB-A/B primer pool amplified rearranged TRB by multiplex touch-down PCR. MiXCR, run by TCRdb on the multiplex PCR reads, gives a single entry per CDR3 protein. Of about 10,000 distinct CDR3 sequences detected, approximately 29% appear once; the ten largest clones hold about 18%. The template was genomic DNA from peripheral blood, not RNA. The specimen was blood. The receptors shown here come from a human donor in good health. The donor label of this sample is uncertain.

V gene TRBV5-6 combines with J gene TRBJ2-5; D gene uncertain. Germline CDR1 and CDR2: SGHDT and YYEEEE. V lost 1 base to trimming and J lost 3 bases, with 7 bases between them. The CDR3 is 13 amino acids. CDR3 amino acids: CASSLPGKETQYF. The DNA for the CDR3 is TGTGCCAGCAGCTTGCCAGGAAAAGAGACCCAGTACTTC.

As for this clonotype: At one of its ends the junction is not consistent with the germline gene, which may arise from a read error. The chain couples TRBV14 to TRBJ1-5; 8 bases match TRBD1. The CDR3 has 14 residues. Germline V lookup: CDR1 SGHDN, CDR2 FVKESK. CDR3 bases: TGCGCCAGCAGCCAACAGGGGGGCAGTCAGCCCCAGCATTTT. As protein: CASSQQGGSQPQHF.

The chain recombines TRBV2 with TRBJ2-1, with D maybe TRBD2 (5 bases). The CDR3 runs 15 residues. The V gene's germline CDR1 is SNHLY and CDR2 FYNNEI. The V and J ends lost 5 bases and 5 bases respectively, with 16 bases between them. The CDR3, as DNA: TGTGCCAGCAGTACGCGAAGGGAGAGGAACAATGAGCAGTTCTTC. It encodes CASSTRRERNNEQFF.

Worth noting for this clonotype: This may arise from a read error, as a much more abundant clone is one base away. This chain links TRBV6-5 with TRBJ2-3; D perhaps matches TRBD2 (6 bases). This CDR3 spans 14 amino acids. The germline gives CDR1 MNHEY, CDR2 SVGAGI. V was pared by 3 bases and J by 4 bases, with 11 bases between. The CDR3 DNA sequence: TGTGCCAGCAGTTATGCGGGGACCGCAGATACGCAGTATTTT. Residues: CASSYAGTADTQYF.

The chain recombines TRBV19 with TRBJ1-5; D is undetermined. Per the germline V gene, CDR1 is LNHDA and CDR2 is SQIVND (reference sequence). The CDR3 runs to 14 residues. The V end lost 3 bases, the J end lost 7 bases, and 13 bases lay between the germline ends. The CDR3 is CASSMQGNGQPQHF. The CDR3, as DNA: TGTGCCAGTAGTATGCAAGGGAATGGGCAGCCCCAGCATTTT.

This clonotype was seen a handful of times. This chain links TRBV13 with TRBJ2-3; D may be TRBD2 (5 bases). Germline CDR1 reads PRHDT; CDR2 reads FYEKMQ (reference sequence). V dropped 5 bases and J dropped 4 bases, with 16 bases sitting between them. The CDR3 is made up of 15 amino acids. The CDR3 DNA reads as TGTGCCAGCAGCCTAGCCGAGGTCCGCCCAGATACGCAGTATTTT. It translates to CASSLAEVRPDTQYF. The variable domain in full, with the rest retrieved from reference TRBV13 and TRBJ2-3, is AAGVIQSPRHLIKEKRETATLKCYPIPRHDTVYWYQQGPGQDPQFLISFYEKMQSDKGSIPDRFSAQQFSDYHSELNMSSLELGDSALYFCASSLAEVRPDTQYFGPGTRLTVL.

This clonotype came up once. The germline gene is not matched at one end of the junction; a read error may be the cause. V and J are TRBV19 and TRBJ2-7, with 9 bases lining up with TRBD1. This CDR3 is 15 amino acids long. Germline V CDR1 and CDR2: LNHDA, SQIVND (reference sequence). The CDR3 is CASKPGQGGTYKQYF. CDR3 nucleotide sequence: TGTGCCAGTAAACCGGGACAGGGTGGTACCTACAAGCAGTACTTC.

With respect to this clonotype: Since a much larger clone is just one base distant, this may be a read error. Given the absence of the conserved phenylalanine or tryptophan at the CDR3 end, a read error is likely. The chain recombines TRBV30 with TRBJ2-3, with TRBD2 as a possible D gene (6 bases). Trimming removed 2 bases at V and 1 base at J, with 10 bases between. Germline values: CDR1 GTSNPN, CDR2 SVGIG (reference sequence). This CDR3 is 14 amino acids long. The CDR3 sequence is CAWSTGVGTDTQYL. In DNA form, the CDR3 reads TGTGCCTGGAGTACGGGGGTCGGCACAGATACGCAGTATTTG.

The rearrangement joins TRBV7-9 to TRBJ2-7; D is unclear. From germline, CDR1 is SEHNR and CDR2 FQNEAQ (reference sequence). This CDR3 is 14 amino acids long. V was clipped by 4 bases and J by 0 bases, with 10 bases between them. CDR3 region: CASSYISSSYEQYF. The CDR3 DNA reads as TGTGCCAGCAGCTACATCTCGAGCTCCTACGAGCAGTACTTC.

A remark on this clonotype: The junction differs from germline at one of its ends, possibly a read error. The rearrangement joins TRBV29-1 to TRBJ2-3; tentatively, D is TRBD2 (5 bases). The germline V gene encodes CDR1 SQVTM and CDR2 ANQGSEA. This CDR3 comprises 14 residues. CDR3 nucleotide sequence: TGCAGTGTACAGCACTCGGGAAGCACAGATACTCAGTATTTT. Translated: CSVQHSGSTDTQYF.

The chain has TRBV30 and TRBJ1-2, with D possibly TRBD1 on 5 matching bases. With 0 bases removed from V and 8 bases from J, the gap between germline ends came to 13 bases. This CDR3 is built from 13 residues. Germline assignment: CDR1 GTSNPN and CDR2 SVGIG (reference sequence). The CDR3 here is CAWSVGTGSGYTF. DNA for the CDR3: TGTGCCTGGAGTGTAGGGACGGGGTCGGGCTACACCTTC.

This clonotype was seen more than once but under ten times. The rearrangement joins TRBV6-5 to TRBJ2-1; 8 positions agree with TRBD2. Germline V gene sequence: CDR1 MNHEY, CDR2 SVGAGI. This CDR3 comprises 16 residues. With V trimmed by 5 bases and J by 6 bases, 12 bases remained unmatched. The CDR3 DNA follows: TGTGCCAGCAGTCCAGGGCGGGAGGCCGGGGGCAATGAGCAGTTCTTC. Translation gives CASSPGREAGGNEQFF.

This sequence joins TRBV6-5 and TRBJ2-1; D call uncertain. Deletions cut 2 bases from V and 5 bases from J, with 13 bases between. The CDR3 is 15 amino acids. Germline V CDR1 and CDR2: MNHEY, SVGAGI. As DNA, the CDR3 is TGTGCCAGCAGTTACGGGCTAAGGGTGAACAATGAGCAGTTCTTC. This codes for CASSYGLRVNNEQFF.

This chain uses TRBV5-4 with TRBJ2-5, with D possibly being TRBD2 (7 bases). Deletions cut 4 bases from V and 3 bases from J, with 13 bases between. The CDR3 covers 14 residues. The germline V gene has CDR1 SGHNT and CDR2 YYREEE (reference sequence). CDR3 DNA sequence: TGTGCCAGCAGCGCGGGGGCCCGGGAAGAGACCCAGTACTTC. It specifies CASSAGAREETQYF.

This chain connects TRBV14 to TRBJ2-2; no definite D call. V lost 0 bases to trimming and J lost 8 bases, with 10 bases between them. The CDR3 runs to 14 residues. The germline gives CDR1 SGHDN, CDR2 FVKESK. This CDR3 reads CASSQDLVPGELFF. DNA of the CDR3: TGTGCCAGCAGCCAAGATTTAGTACCAGGGGAGCTGTTTTTT.

Judged by abundance, this clonotype is medium-sized. V gene TRBV5-5 combines with J gene TRBJ2-3; tentatively, D is TRBD1 or TRBD2 (5 bases each). The CDR3 is 16 amino acids. CDR1 is SGHKS, CDR2 YYEKEE, per germline (reference sequence). Trimming took off 3 bases at V and 6 bases at J, with 20 bases between the two ends. This chain's CDR3 is CASSWGPRGEGDTQYF. The CDR3 DNA sequence: TGTGCCAGCAGCTGGGGCCCCCGCGGCGAGGGGGATACGCAGTATTTT. Full variable domain (remainder filled in from reference TRBV5-5 and TRBJ2-3): DAGVTQSPTHLIKTRGQQVTLRCSPISGHKSVSWYQQVLGQGPQFIFQYYEKEERGRGNFPDRFSARQFPNYSSELNVNALLLGDSALYLCASSWGPRGEGDTQYFGPGTRLTVL.

A few counts support this clonotype. The chain couples TRBV6-5 to TRBJ2-2, with TRBD2 matching over 8 bases. This CDR3 region has 16 residues. Germline values: CDR1 MNHEY, CDR2 SVGAGI. The V segment lost 2 bases and the J segment 4 bases; nucleotides outside the gene matches: 6. This CDR3 reads CASSYLSGSLTGELFF. For the CDR3, the DNA is TGTGCCAGCAGTTACCTAAGCGGGAGTCTCACCGGGGAGCTGTTTTTT.

This chain links TRBV18 with TRBJ1-1; tentative D call: TRBD1 (6 bases). This CDR3 contains 14 residues. V dropped 2 bases and J dropped 1 base, with 8 bases sitting between them. CDR1 is KGHSH, CDR2 LQKENI, per germline. CDR3 in amino acids: CASSPNRENTEAFF. The CDR3 bases are TGTGCCAGCTCACCAAACAGGGAGAACACTGAAGCTTTCTTT.

The chain couples TRBV7-6 to TRBJ2-1, with 14 bases identical to TRBD2. The CDR3 spans 15 residues. J was trimmed by 6 bases and V by 3 bases; bases with no gene match: 1. Germline V CDR1 and CDR2: SGHVS, FNYEAQ. The CDR3 loop reads CASSFGLAGGNEQFF. CDR3 nucleotide sequence: TGTGCCAGCAGCTTTGGACTAGCGGGGGGCAATGAGCAGTTCTTC.

The rearrangement links TRBV24-1 to TRBJ2-5, with TRBD1 matching over 12 bases. J lost 3 bases, V lost 9 bases, and 1 base had no gene match. The CDR3 runs 13 residues. Germline lookup yields CDR1 KGHDR and CDR2 SFDVKD. Here the CDR3 DNA reads TGTGCCACCGGGACAGGGGGCGAAGAGACCCAGTACTTC. This codes for CATGTGGEETQYF.

V gene TRBV5-4 combines with J gene TRBJ2-7; D possibly matches TRBD1 or TRBD2 (6 bases each). CDR1 and CDR2 from the germline V gene are SGHNT and YYREEE (reference sequence). The CDR3 has 13 amino acids. Trimming removed 3 bases from V and 3 bases from J, with 10 bases in between. The DNA of the CDR3 is TGTGCCAGCAGCTCAAAGGGGGGCTACGAGCAGTACTTC. Protein sequence: CASSSKGGYEQYF.

The CDR3 nucleotides read TGTGCCAGCAGTTCGTCTCGACGGACCGGGGAGCTGTTTTTT. Protein sequence: CASSSSRRTGELFF. The chain combines TRBV11-1 with TRBJ2-2; D is unresolved. CDR3 length: 14 amino acids. V lost 6 bases to trimming and J lost 5 bases, with 13 bases between them. Germline V gives CDR1 SGHAT, CDR2 FQDESV (reference sequence).

V usage is TRBV6-4 and J usage is TRBJ2-3; the match to TRBD1 covers 11 bases. The V segment lost 2 bases and the J segment 4 bases; nucleotides outside the gene matches: 2. Germline values: CDR1 MRHNA, CDR2 SNTAGT. This CDR3 comprises 15 residues. CDR3 DNA: TGTGCCAGCAGTGACGGGGGACAGGGGGCAGATACGCAGTATTTT. It specifies CASSDGGQGADTQYF.

This clonotype has just one count. The CDR3 protein is CASSSTGIYGYTF. CDR3 bases: TGTGCCAGCAGCTCAACAGGGATCTATGGCTACACCTTC. The chain employs TRBV7-9 and TRBJ1-2; a weak D match, TRBD1 (6 bases). Trimming took 4 bases from V and 4 from J, leaving 10 bases between them. The CDR3 loop spans 13 amino acids. Germline-derived CDR1 and CDR2 are SEHNR and FQNEAQ (reference sequence).

The rearrangement joins TRBV27 to TRBJ2-5; 7 bases line up with TRBD1. The ends lost 2 bases at V and 8 bases at J; junction bases unmatched: 8. Germline V lookup: CDR1 MNHEY, CDR2 SMNVEV (reference sequence). CDR3 size: 14 residues. The DNA of the CDR3 is TGTGCCAGCAGTTTAGCGGACAGGCCCACAACCCAGTACTTC. Translating it yields CASSLADRPTTQYF.

This clonotype counts as medium-sized. The chain recombines TRBV30 with TRBJ1-5, with 8 bases fitting TRBD1. There are 19 residues in the CDR3. V lost 2 bases, J lost 1 base, and 16 bases stayed unmatched. CDR1 and CDR2 (germline): GTSNPN, SVGIG (reference sequence). DNA of the CDR3: TGTGCCTGGAGTCGCGGGACAGGTGTGTTTATTTTGAGCAATCAGCCCCAGCATTTT. It encodes CAWSRGTGVFILSNQPQHF.

The V and J genes are TRBV6-2 or TRBV6-3 and TRBJ2-5; 11 nucleotides align to TRBD1. The CDR3 has 15 residues. Germline V CDR1 and CDR2: MNHEY, SVGEGT. The junction had 12 bases not matched to a gene; V was cut back by 8 bases and J by 7 bases. The CDR3 reads CASGGRTGGIGTQYF. CDR3 nucleotides: TGTGCCAGCGGGGGAAGGACAGGGGGCATCGGGACCCAGTACTTC.

This clonotype occurred a few times. V gene TRBV12-3 or TRBV12-4 combines with J gene TRBJ1-4, with a possible D match to TRBD1 (5 bases). The V gene lost 2 bases and the J gene lost 4 bases, with 8 bases spanning the gap. This CDR3 has 14 amino acids. CDR3 coding DNA: TGTGCCAGCAGTTTACACGGGGGTAATGAAAAACTGTTTTTT. Translating gives CASSLHGGNEKLFF.

Details on this clonotype: A much larger clone differs by one base, so this may be a read error. J is TRBJ2-1 and V is TRBV30, with a possible D match to TRBD2 (6 bases). The CDR3 consists of 13 residues. The V and J ends lost 2 bases and 5 bases respectively, with 10 bases between them. Germline V gene data show CDR1 as GTSNPN and CDR2 as SVGIG (reference sequence). The CDR3 loop reads CAWSWEEHNEQFF. The CDR3 DNA reads TGTGCCTGGAGTTGGGAGGAGCACAATGAGCAGTTCTTC.

This clonotype was seen only a few times. The V gene is TRBV19, the J gene TRBJ1-3, with 9 nucleotides matching TRBD1. This CDR3 spans 17 amino acids. The ends lost 5 bases at V and 2 bases at J; junction bases unmatched: 10. Germline CDR1 and CDR2: LNHDA and SQIVND (reference sequence). The CDR3 sequence: CASSPWGTGNTGNTIYF. The CDR3 bases are TGTGCCAGTAGTCCGTGGGGGACAGGGAACACTGGAAACACCATATATTTT.

This clonotype appeared a few times. The V and J genes are TRBV7-2 and TRBJ2-7; 9 bases map to TRBD1. This CDR3 is 15 amino acids long. CDR1 SGHTA and CDR2 FQGNSA come from the germline V gene. Trimming removed 5 bases from V and 3 bases from J; junction bases left unmatched: 8. The CDR3 DNA follows: TGTGCCAGCAGCCGGGGACAGGGAGGAGGCTACGAGCAGTACTTC. It translates to CASSRGQGGGYEQYF.